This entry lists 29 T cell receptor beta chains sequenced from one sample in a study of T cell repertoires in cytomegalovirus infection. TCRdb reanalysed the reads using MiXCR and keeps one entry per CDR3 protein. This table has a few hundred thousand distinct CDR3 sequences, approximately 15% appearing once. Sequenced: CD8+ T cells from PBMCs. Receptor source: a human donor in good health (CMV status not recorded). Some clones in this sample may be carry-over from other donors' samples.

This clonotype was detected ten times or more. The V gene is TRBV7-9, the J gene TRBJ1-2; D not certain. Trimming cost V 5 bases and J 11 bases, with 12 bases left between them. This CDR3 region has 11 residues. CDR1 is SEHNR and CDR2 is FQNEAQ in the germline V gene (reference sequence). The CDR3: CASSRGESYTF. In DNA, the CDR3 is TGTGCCAGCAGCCGCGGGGAAAGTTACACCTTC.

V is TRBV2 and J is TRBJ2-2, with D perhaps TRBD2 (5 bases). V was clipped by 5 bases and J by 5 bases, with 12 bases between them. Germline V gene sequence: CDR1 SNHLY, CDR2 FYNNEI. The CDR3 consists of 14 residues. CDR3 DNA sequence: TGTGCCAGCAGTACGGGGTCTTGGACCGGGGAGCTGTTTTTT. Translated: CASSTGSWTGELFF.

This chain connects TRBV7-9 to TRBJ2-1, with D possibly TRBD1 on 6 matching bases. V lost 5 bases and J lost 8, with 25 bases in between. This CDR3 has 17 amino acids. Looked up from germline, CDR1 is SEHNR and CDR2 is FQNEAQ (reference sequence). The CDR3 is CASSPILGKQGSDEQFF. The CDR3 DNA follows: TGTGCCAGCAGCCCAATCTTAGGAAAACAGGGTAGTGATGAGCAGTTCTTC. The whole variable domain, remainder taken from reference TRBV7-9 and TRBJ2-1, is DTGVSQNPRHKITKRGQNVTFRCDPISEHNRLYWYRQTLGQGPEFLTYFQNEAQLEKSRLLSDRFSAERPKGSFSTLEIQRTEQGDSAMYLCASSPILGKQGSDEQFFGPGTRLTVL.

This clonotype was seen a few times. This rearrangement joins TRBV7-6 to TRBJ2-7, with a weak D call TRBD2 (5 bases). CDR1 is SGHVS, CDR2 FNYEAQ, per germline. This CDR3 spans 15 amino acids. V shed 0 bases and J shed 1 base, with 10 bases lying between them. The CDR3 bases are TGTGCCAGCAGCTTAGCGGACGGGGAATCCTACGAGCAGTACTTC. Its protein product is CASSLADGESYEQYF.

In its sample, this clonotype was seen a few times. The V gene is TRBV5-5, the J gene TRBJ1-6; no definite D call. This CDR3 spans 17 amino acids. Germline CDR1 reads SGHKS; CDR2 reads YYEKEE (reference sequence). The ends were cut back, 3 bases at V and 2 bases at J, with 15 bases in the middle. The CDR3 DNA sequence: TGTGCCAGCAGCTCTAGCATTCCGCTAACCTATAATTCACCCCTCCACTTT. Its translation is CASSSSIPLTYNSPLHF.

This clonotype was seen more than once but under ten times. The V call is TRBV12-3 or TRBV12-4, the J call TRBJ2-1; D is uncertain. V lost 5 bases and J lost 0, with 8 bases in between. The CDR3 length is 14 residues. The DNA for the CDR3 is TGTGCCAGCAGTCCAAGGAGCTCCTACAATGAGCAGTTCTTC. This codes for CASSPRSSYNEQFF.

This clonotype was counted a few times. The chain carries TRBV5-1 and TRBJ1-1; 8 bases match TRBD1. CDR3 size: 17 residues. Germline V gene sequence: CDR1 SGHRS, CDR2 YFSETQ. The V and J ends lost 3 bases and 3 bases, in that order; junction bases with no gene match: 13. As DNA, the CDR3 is TGCGCCAGCAGCTACCCGACGGACAGGGCGGGGGACACTGAAGCTTTCTTT. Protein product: CASSYPTDRAGDTEAFF.

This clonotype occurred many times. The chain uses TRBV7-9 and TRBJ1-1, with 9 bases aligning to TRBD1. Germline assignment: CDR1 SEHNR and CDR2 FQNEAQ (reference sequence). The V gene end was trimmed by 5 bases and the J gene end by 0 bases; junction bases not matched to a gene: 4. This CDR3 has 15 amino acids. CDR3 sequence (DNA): TGTGCCAGCAGCCTGGACAGGGGATTGAACACTGAAGCTTTCTTT. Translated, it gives CASSLDRGLNTEAFF.

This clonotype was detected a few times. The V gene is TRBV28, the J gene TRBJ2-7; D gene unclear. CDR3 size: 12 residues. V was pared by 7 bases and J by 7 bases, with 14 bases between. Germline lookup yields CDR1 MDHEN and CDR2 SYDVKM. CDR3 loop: CASTKVPWEQYF. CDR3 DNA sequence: TGTGCCAGCACGAAGGTGCCGTGGGAGCAGTACTTC.

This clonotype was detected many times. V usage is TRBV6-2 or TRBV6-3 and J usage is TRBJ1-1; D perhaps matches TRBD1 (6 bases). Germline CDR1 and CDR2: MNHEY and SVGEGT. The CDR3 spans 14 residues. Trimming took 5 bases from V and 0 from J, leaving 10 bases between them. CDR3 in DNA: TGTGCCAGCAGTAGGACAGATATGAACACTGAAGCTTTCTTT. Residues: CASSRTDMNTEAFF.

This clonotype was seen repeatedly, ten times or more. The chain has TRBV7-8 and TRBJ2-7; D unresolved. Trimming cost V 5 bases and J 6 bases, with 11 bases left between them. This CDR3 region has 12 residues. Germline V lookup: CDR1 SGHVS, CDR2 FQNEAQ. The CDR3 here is CASSLAASEQYF. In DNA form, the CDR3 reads TGTGCCAGCAGCCTCGCAGCCAGCGAGCAGTACTTC.

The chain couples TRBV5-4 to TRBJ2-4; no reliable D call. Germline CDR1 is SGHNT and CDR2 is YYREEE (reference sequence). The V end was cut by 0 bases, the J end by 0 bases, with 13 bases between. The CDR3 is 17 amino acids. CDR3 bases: TGTGCCAGCAGCTTGGAATCAGGAGCCTTAGCCAAAAACATTCAGTACTTC. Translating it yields CASSLESGALAKNIQYF.

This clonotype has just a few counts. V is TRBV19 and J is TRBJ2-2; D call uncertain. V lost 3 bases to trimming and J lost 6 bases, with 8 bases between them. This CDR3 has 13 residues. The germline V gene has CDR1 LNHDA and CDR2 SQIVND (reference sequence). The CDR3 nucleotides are TGTGCCAGTAGTATGGTTCCCGCCGGGGAGCTGTTTTTT. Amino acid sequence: CASSMVPAGELFF. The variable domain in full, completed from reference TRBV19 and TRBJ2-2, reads DGGITQSPKYLFRKEGQNVTLSCEQNLNHDAMYWYRQDPGQGLRLIYYSQIVNDFQKGDIAEGYSVSREKKESFPLTVTSAQKNPTAFYLCASSMVPAGELFFGEGSRLTVL.

The CDR3 nucleotides are TGTGCCAGCACCCACTCGGGGGGAGGCGGGGAGCTGTTTTTT. It is translated as CASTHSGGGGELFF. This chain links TRBV5-5 with TRBJ2-2; TRBD2 agrees at 7 bases. The CDR3 length is 14 residues. Germline V gives CDR1 SGHKS, CDR2 YYEKEE (reference sequence). Trimming cost V 6 bases and J 7 bases; bases outside gene matches: 9.

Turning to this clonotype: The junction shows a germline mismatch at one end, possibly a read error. CDR3 region: CATSDGTGGTDTRYF. The CDR3, as DNA: TGTGCCACCAGTGATGGGACCGGCGGGACAGATACGCGGTATTTT. This chain links TRBV24-1 with TRBJ2-3; tentatively, D is TRBD1 (7 bases). Germline-derived CDR1 and CDR2 are KGHDR and SFDVKD. The CDR3 consists of 15 residues.

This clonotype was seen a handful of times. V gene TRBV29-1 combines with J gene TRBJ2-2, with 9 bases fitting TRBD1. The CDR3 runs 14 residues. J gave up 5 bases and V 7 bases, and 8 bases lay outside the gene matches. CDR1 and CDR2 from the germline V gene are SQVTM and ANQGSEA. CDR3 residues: CSALGQGRTGELFF. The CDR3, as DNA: TGCAGCGCATTGGGACAGGGTAGAACCGGGGAGCTGTTTTTT.

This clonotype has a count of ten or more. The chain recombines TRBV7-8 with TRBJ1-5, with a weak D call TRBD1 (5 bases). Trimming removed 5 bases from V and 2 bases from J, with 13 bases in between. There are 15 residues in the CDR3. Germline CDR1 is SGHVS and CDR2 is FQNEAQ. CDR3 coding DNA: TGTGCCAGCAGCCCGAATGGGGGTGGCAATCAGCCCCAGCATTTT. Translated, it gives CASSPNGGGNQPQHF.

CDR3 in amino acids: CASSPRGGTEETQYF. The CDR3 DNA reads TGTGCCAGCAGCCCCCGGGGGGGGACAGAAGAGACCCAGTACTTC. The chain employs TRBV7-8 and TRBJ2-5; the D gene is possibly TRBD2 (8 bases). The germline gives CDR1 SGHVS, CDR2 FQNEAQ. This CDR3 has 15 amino acids. V was shortened by 5 bases and J by 3 bases, with 16 bases between the two germline ends.

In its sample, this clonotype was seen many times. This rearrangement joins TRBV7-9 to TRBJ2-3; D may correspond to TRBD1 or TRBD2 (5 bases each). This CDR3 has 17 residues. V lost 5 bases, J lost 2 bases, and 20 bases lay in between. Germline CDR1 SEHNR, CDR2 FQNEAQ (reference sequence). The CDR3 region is CASSAQRDLRHTDTQYF. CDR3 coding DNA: TGTGCCAGCAGCGCCCAGAGGGACCTCCGGCACACAGATACGCAGTATTTT.

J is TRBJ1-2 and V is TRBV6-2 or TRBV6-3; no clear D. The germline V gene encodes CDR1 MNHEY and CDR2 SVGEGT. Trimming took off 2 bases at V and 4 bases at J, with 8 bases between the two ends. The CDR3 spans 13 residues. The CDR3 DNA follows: TGTGCCAGCAGTTACGGGGATCTCTATGGCTACACCTTC. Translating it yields CASSYGDLYGYTF.

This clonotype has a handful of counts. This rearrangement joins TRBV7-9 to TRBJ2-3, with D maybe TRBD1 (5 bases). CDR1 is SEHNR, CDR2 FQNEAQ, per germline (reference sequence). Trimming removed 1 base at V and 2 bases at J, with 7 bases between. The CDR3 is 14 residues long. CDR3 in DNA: TGTGCCAGCAGCTTAGGACAGCTCACAGATACGCAGTATTTT. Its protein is CASSLGQLTDTQYF.

CDR3 protein: CASTSTGANVLTF. The CDR3 DNA reads as TGTGCCAGTACCTCTACTGGGGCCAACGTCCTGACTTTC. This chain joins TRBV19 and TRBJ2-6; D not resolved. The V gene's germline CDR1 is LNHDA and CDR2 SQIVND (reference sequence). V was cut by 7 bases and J by 2 bases, with 6 bases left in between. The CDR3 is made up of 13 amino acids.

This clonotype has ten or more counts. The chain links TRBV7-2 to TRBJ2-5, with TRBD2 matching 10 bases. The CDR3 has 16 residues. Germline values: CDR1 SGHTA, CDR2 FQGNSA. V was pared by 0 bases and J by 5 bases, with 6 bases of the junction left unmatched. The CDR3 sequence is CASSLAWGSGGETQYF. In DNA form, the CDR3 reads TGTGCCAGCAGCTTAGCCTGGGGTAGCGGGGGGGAGACCCAGTACTTC.

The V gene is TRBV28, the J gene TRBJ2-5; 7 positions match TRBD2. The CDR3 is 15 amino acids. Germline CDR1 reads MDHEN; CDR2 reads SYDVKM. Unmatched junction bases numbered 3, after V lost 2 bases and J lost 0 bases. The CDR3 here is CASSLRGVYQETQYF. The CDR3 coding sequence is TGTGCCAGCAGTTTACGGGGGGTGTACCAAGAGACCCAGTACTTC.

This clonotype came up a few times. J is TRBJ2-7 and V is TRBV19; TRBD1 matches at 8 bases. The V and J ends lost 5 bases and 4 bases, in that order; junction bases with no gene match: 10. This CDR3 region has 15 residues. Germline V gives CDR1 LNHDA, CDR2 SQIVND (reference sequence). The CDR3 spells CASSASGGWGYEQYF. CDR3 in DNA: TGTGCCAGTAGTGCCTCAGGGGGCTGGGGGTACGAGCAGTACTTC.

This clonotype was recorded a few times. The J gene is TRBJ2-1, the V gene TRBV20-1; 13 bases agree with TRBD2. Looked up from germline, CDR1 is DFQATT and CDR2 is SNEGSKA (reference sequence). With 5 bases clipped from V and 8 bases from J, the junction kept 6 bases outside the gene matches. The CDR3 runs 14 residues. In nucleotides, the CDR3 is TGCAGTGCTCCACTAGCGGGGGGGCCGGATGAGCAGTTCTTC. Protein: CSAPLAGGPDEQFF.

The CDR3 sequence is CASSFDREITNTEAFF. The CDR3 DNA sequence: TGCGCCAGCAGCTTTGACAGGGAGATAACGAACACTGAAGCTTTCTTT. The chain combines TRBV5-1 with TRBJ1-1; TRBD1 agrees at 7 bases. CDR1 SGHRS and CDR2 YFSETQ come from the germline V gene. The CDR3 loop spans 16 amino acids. V dropped 2 bases and J dropped 1; count of bases not matched to a gene: 8.

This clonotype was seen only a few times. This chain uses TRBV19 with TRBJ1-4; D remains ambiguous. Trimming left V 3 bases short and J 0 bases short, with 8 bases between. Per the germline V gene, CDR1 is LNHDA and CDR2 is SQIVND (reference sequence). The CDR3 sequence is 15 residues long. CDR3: CASSMEGTTNEKLFF. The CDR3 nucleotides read TGTGCCAGTAGTATGGAGGGCACAACTAATGAAAAACTGTTTTTT.

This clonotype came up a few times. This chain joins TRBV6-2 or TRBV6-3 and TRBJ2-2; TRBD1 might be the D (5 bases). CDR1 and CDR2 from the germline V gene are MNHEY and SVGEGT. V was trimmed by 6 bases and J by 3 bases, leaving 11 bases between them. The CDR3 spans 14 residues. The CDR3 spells CASRRQTYTGELFF. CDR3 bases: TGTGCCAGCAGACGACAGACCTACACCGGGGAGCTGTTTTTT.